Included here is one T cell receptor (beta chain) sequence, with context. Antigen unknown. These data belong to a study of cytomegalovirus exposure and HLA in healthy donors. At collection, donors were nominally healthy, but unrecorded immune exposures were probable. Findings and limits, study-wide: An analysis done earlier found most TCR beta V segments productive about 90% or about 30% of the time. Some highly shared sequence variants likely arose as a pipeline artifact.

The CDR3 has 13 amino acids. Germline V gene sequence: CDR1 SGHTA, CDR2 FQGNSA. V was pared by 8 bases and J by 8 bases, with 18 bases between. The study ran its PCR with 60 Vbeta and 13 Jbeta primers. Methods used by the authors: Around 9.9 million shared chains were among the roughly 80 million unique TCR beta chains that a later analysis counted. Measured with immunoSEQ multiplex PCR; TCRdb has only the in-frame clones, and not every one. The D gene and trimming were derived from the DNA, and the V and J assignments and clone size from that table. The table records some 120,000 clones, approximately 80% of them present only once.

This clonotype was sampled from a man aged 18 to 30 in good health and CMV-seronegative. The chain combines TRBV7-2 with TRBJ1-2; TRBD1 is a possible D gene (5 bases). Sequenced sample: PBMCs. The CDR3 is CASGSGRGYGYTF. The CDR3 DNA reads TGTGCCAGCGGGAGCGGTCGGGGGTACGGCTACACCTTC. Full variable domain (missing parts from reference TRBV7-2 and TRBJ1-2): GAGVSQSPSNKVTEKGKDVELRCDPISGHTALYWYRQSLGQGLEFLIYFQGNSAPDKSGLPSDRFSAERTGGSVSTLTIQRTQQEDSAVYLCASGSGRGYGYTFGSGTRLTVV.